This TCR beta chain is drawn from a study of blood T cell repertoires in COVID-19. Across the whole study: Some COVID-19 samples were acute and others convalescent; all came from the United States, Italy and Spain. PBMCs, B-cell-depleted T cells, or T cells provided the cDNA or gDNA that made up the material.

The CDR3 consists of 15 residues. With 7 bases clipped from V and 3 bases from J, the junction kept 10 bases outside the gene matches. Germline V CDR1 and CDR2: SGDLS, YYNGEE. Authors' methods: It was from reference gene primer amplification that nucleated cell counts were estimated. Assay: immunoSEQ multiplex PCR; the TCRdb copy retains only in-frame clones and omits some. The V and J calls and clone size come from that table; D and trimming were worked out from the DNA. The sample records tens of thousands of clones, approximately 80% being singletons. This sequence originates from a man in his sixties or seventies with active COVID-19. Sequencing input: peripheral blood. The chain has TRBV9 and TRBJ1-1; 9 positions match TRBD1. CDR3 in DNA: TGTGCCAGCTCCCAGGGGACAGGGAGGGACACTGAAGCTTTCTTT. It codes for CASSQGTGRDTEAFF. Filled out from reference TRBV9 and TRBJ1-1, the complete variable domain reads DSGVTQTPKHLITATGQRVTLRCSPRSGDLSVYWYQQSLDQGLQFLIQYYNGEERAKGNILERFSAQQFPDLHSELNLSSLELGDSALYFCASSQGTGRDTEAFFGQGTRLTVV.